These 10 T cell receptor beta chains share one sample of origin, sequenced in a study of OX40 agonist ivuxolimab in advanced cancers. Assay: immunoSEQ multiplex PCR; the TCRdb copy retains only in-frame clones and omits some. There are about 66,000 clones in the sample; roughly 86% occur only once, and approximately 3% lies in the top ten. This specimen was CD4+ or CD8+ T cells sorted from blood, taken in a trial of the OX40 agonist ivuxolimab. The receptors were sampled from an adult with an advanced solid tumor such as melanoma, head and neck, liver or kidney cancer.

This clone appeared once. The chain employs TRBV29-1 and TRBJ2-3, with a weak D call TRBD2 (5 bases). V was trimmed by 1 base and J by 3 bases, leaving 11 bases between them. The germline CDR1 and CDR2 sequences are SQVTM and ANQGSEA. There are 14 residues in the CDR3. CDR3 residues: CSVEVMGGTDTQYF. In DNA, the CDR3 is TGCAGCGTTGAAGTCATGGGCGGGACAGATACGCAGTATTTT.

The chain uses TRBV7-2 and TRBJ2-7, with D perhaps matching TRBD1 (6 bases). V was clipped by 3 bases and J by 8 bases, with 11 bases between them. The CDR3 covers 12 residues. Germline V gene lookup returns CDR1 SGHTA and CDR2 FQGNSA. DNA for the CDR3: TGTGCCAGCAGCTTCCGGGACAACCAGCAGTACTTC. It yields the protein CASSFRDNQQYF.

The table lists this clone with a count of one. The V gene is TRBV9, the J gene TRBJ2-1; D tentatively reads TRBD1 or TRBD2 (5 bases each). Germline CDR1 is SGDLS and CDR2 is YYNGEE. Trimming took off 1 base at V and 7 bases at J, with 12 bases between the two ends. The CDR3 is made up of 14 amino acids. Written as DNA, the CDR3 is TGTGCCAGCAGCGTATCCGGGACGGGTAATGAGCAGTTCTTC. Translated, it gives CASSVSGTGNEQFF.

J is TRBJ2-5 and V is TRBV6-6, with D perhaps TRBD1 or TRBD2 (5 bases each). The CDR3 is 14 amino acids. The V gene's germline CDR1 is MNHNY and CDR2 SVGAGI (reference sequence). V gave up 5 bases and J gave up 6 bases, with 16 bases separating them. The DNA for the CDR3 is TGTGCCAGCAGTACGTGGGGCGTGGGACAGACCCAGTACTTC. Translated: CASSTWGVGQTQYF.

This sequence joins TRBV2 and TRBJ1-1; 8 nucleotides agree with TRBD1. This CDR3 is 15 amino acids long. V shed 6 bases, J shed 4 bases, and the junction held 10 bases outside the gene matches. The germline gives CDR1 SNHLY, CDR2 FYNNEI. The CDR3 DNA sequence: TGTGCCAGCAGGGAGGGGACAGGCTATCTCACTGAAGCTTTCTTT. Residues: CASREGTGYLTEAFF.

The V and J genes are TRBV28 and TRBJ1-1; no clear D. Germline values: CDR1 MDHEN, CDR2 SYDVKM. V was clipped by 5 bases and J by 0 bases, with 16 bases between them. The CDR3 loop spans 16 amino acids. Here the CDR3 reads CASSGEGGLMNTEAFF. Here the CDR3 DNA reads TGTGCCAGCAGTGGTGAGGGAGGGCTTATGAACACTGAAGCTTTCTTT. The full variable domain, in which reference TRBV28 and TRBJ1-1 provide the parts outside the CDR3, is DVKVTQSSRYLVKRTGEKVFLECVQDMDHENMFWYRQDPGLGLRLIYFSYDVKMKEKGDIPEGYSVSREKKERFSLILESASTNQTSMYLCASSGEGGLMNTEAFFGQGTRLTVV.

The chain combines TRBV6-5 with TRBJ2-7; TRBD1 agrees at 10 bases. This CDR3 spans 14 amino acids. J was trimmed by 5 bases and V by 6 bases; bases with no gene match: 7. In germline, CDR1 is MNHEY, CDR2 SVGAGI. The CDR3 region has the DNA TGTGCCAGCAGAACCGGGACAGGGGAACACGAGCAGTACTTC. Translation: CASRTGTGEHEQYF.

The J gene is TRBJ2-7, the V gene TRBV6-6; 7 bases fit TRBD1. Trimming took 2 bases from V and 5 from J; bases not matched to a gene: 6. Per germline, CDR1 MNHNY and CDR2 SVGAGI (reference sequence). The CDR3 has 14 amino acids. The CDR3 region has the DNA TGTGCCAGCAGTTACCCAGGGGGTGAAGACGAGCAGTACTTC. This codes for CASSYPGGEDEQYF.

The V and J genes are TRBV18 and TRBJ2-1; 7 bases are shared with TRBD2. V shed 6 bases, J shed 7 bases, and the junction held 6 bases outside the gene matches. Germline V gene sequence: CDR1 KGHSH, CDR2 LQKENI. The CDR3 covers 13 residues. The CDR3 protein is CASSGGEGNEQFF. For the CDR3, the DNA is TGTGCCAGCTCCGGCGGGGAGGGTAATGAGCAGTTCTTC.

This clone has only a few counts. The genes are TRBV6-1 and TRBJ2-7; 10 bases are shared with TRBD2. V was pared by 7 bases and J by 0 bases, with 0 bases of the junction left unmatched. The germline V gene has CDR1 MNHNS and CDR2 SASEGT. This CDR3 comprises 13 residues. The CDR3 sequence is CASTSGSSYEQYF. The CDR3 nucleotides read TGTGCCAGCACTAGCGGGAGCTCCTACGAGCAGTACTTC.